The source of this T cell receptor (beta chain) is a study of T cells in Graves' hyperthyroidism and ophthalmopathy. Study outcomes and limitations: The model identified upcoming ophthalmopathy a median approximately seven months ahead of onset. In simple terms, a model built on 13 V-J features told ophthalmopathy apart from stable hyperthyroidism.

The study enrolled patients aged 18 to 65 with newly diagnosed hyperthyroidism of under 2 months' duration. This clonotype was picked up a small number of times. Its matching antigen is unknown. The TCR beta CDR3 regions underwent amplification using RNA transcripts as the source. The HTBI set primed first-round TCR CDR3 RT-PCR. MiXCR was run by TCRdb on the multiplex PCR reads, yielding one entry per CDR3 protein. The sample gives around 500,000 distinct CDR3 sequences, approximately 14% of which show up once; less than 20% is in the top ten. Germline CDR1 reads SGDLS; CDR2 reads YYNGEE. The CDR3 covers 15 residues. The ends were cut back, 2 bases at V and 1 base at J, with 9 bases in the middle.

The chain employs TRBV9 and TRBJ2-2; D is unresolved. This clonotype originated in a woman younger than 30 with Graves' hyperthyroidism. The sequenced sample consisted of blood. CDR3 nucleotides: TGTGCCAGCAGCGTGGGTAGCAGGAACACCGGGGAGCTGTTTTTT. It translates to CASSVGSRNTGELFF.